This is a list of T cell receptor beta chains from one sample in a study of blood T cell repertoires in COVID-19. The protocol was immunoSEQ multiplex PCR, while the TCRdb copy is restricted to in-frame clones and leaves out a portion. The sample includes about 180,000 clones, about three quarters seen only once; the top ten take 10% to 15%. Input material: peripheral blood. Source of these receptors: a woman aged 80 or over with COVID-19, enrolled during active disease. Each CDR3 is given without its conserved first and last residue. Fields, in order: V gene, CDR3 protein.

V gene: TRBV5-1; CDR3 protein: ASTKQGYTDTQY
V gene: TRBV4-2; CDR3 protein: ASSQVIGQGSGYT
V gene: TRBV10-3; CDR3 protein: AIAPGPETQY
V gene: TRBV5-1; CDR3 protein: ASSLLRWESYNEQF
V gene: TRBV11-2; CDR3 protein: ASSLRQGESTDTQY
V gene: TRBV7-8; CDR3 protein: ASSRQLFSYEQY
V gene: TRBV20-1; CDR3 protein: SARGGYEQY
V gene: TRBV19; CDR3 protein: ASQGAVASPLH
V gene: TRBV5-6; CDR3 protein: ASSSTGRGSNQPQH
V gene: TRBV3-1/TRBV3-2; CDR3 protein: ASSPFGGSGTGELF
V gene: TRBV7-9; CDR3 protein: ASSPDSYNEQF
V gene: TRBV5-8; CDR3 protein: ASSYQGAYYGYT
V gene: TRBV18; CDR3 protein: ASSTGPGRAGGYT
V gene: TRBV7-6; CDR3 protein: ASRLSGGYAGTQY
V gene: TRBV5-5; CDR3 protein: ASSRSRTSGIYNEQF
V gene: TRBV5-5; CDR3 protein: ASSLWTGVNYGYT
V gene: TRBV12-3/TRBV12-4; CDR3 protein: ASSRDNQETQY
V gene: TRBV6-4; CDR3 protein: ASSVRGGETQY
V gene: TRBV30; CDR3 protein: AWSATGGIGYGYT
V gene: TRBV7-7; CDR3 protein: ASSPRTSGKPGDEQF
V gene: TRBV28; CDR3 protein: ASSRQGVPNSPLH
V gene: TRBV5-1; CDR3 protein: ASSPGTGPYEQY
V gene: TRBV28; CDR3 protein: ASGLAGVSTGELF
V gene: TRBV9; CDR3 protein: ASSGTGINSPLH
V gene: TRBV11-2; CDR3 protein: ASSLLSTGSSGNTIY
V gene: TRBV5-1; CDR3 protein: ASSVSGLASTDTQY
V gene: TRBV3-1/TRBV3-2; CDR3 protein: ASSHGTSGSNEQF
V gene: TRBV6-5; CDR3 protein: ASRSGRIDYNEQF
V gene: TRBV7-2; CDR3 protein: ASSLVTGYGYT
V gene: TRBV5-1; CDR3 protein: ASSPLDSGGNIQY
V gene: TRBV5-1; CDR3 protein: ASSLVLGGGADTQY
V gene: TRBV28; CDR3 protein: ASSLLRVGYT
V gene: TRBV5-1; CDR3 protein: ASSVRGTNTGELF
V gene: TRBV5-6; CDR3 protein: ASSLSPQISYEQY
V gene: TRBV7-9; CDR3 protein: ASSLVQGPYEQY
V gene: TRBV5-4; CDR3 protein: ASSYRGANTGELF
V gene: TRBV6-5; CDR3 protein: ASSYFGWMDTEAF
V gene: TRBV6-6; CDR3 protein: ASSPPVGGRGQF
V gene: TRBV20-1; CDR3 protein: SARPGQGEY
V gene: TRBV3-1/TRBV3-2; CDR3 protein: ASSQDWASGANEQF
V gene: TRBV7-3; CDR3 protein: ASSPDSGADSPLH
V gene: TRBV5-1; CDR3 protein: ASSSGQGGSEKLF
V gene: TRBV2; CDR3 protein: ASSKSSPDLYIQY
V gene: TRBV2; CDR3 protein: ASSQDSYEQY
V gene: TRBV28; CDR3 protein: ASSLHQGNQPQH
V gene: TRBV7-8; CDR3 protein: ASSLVVNTEAF
V gene: TRBV6-5; CDR3 protein: ASSSGTVDFEAF
V gene: TRBV6-2/TRBV6-3; CDR3 protein: ASSYSGGETEAF
V gene: TRBV27; CDR3 protein: ASRQGHQETQY
V gene: TRBV7-3; CDR3 protein: ASSLQMNTGELF
V gene: TRBV7-8; CDR3 protein: ASSLVGDRASLGYT
V gene: TRBV6-5; CDR3 protein: ASSQGGNQPQH
V gene: TRBV5-1; CDR3 protein: ASSPSVQETQY
V gene: TRBV5-5; CDR3 protein: ASSTWTIGPHRGIQY
V gene: TRBV2; CDR3 protein: ASSRAYEQY
V gene: TRBV28; CDR3 protein: ASSFRDRDYGYT